This T cell receptor (beta chain) comes out of a study of identical twins. Via MiXCR, TCRdb re-called the 5' RACE reads, giving one row per CDR3 protein. The sample carries 210,000 or so distinct CDR3 sequences, 7.5% recorded once. Germline CDR1 MNHNS, CDR2 SASEGT. CDR3 length: 15 residues. V gave up 3 bases and J gave up 6 bases; unmatched junction bases: 4. This clonotype has at least ten counts. A further study also used this sample, focusing on yellow fever vaccine responses in identical twins.

Sequenced sample: memory (CD45RO+) T cells sorted from blood. The receptor's source is a woman younger than 35 in good health. The chain is built from TRBV6-1 and TRBJ2-7, with 14 bases lining up with TRBD2. DNA of the CDR3: TGTGCCAGCAGTGAGACTAGCGGGGGGGCAGGCGAGCAGTACTTC. Translating it yields CASSETSGGAGEQYF.